This T cell receptor beta chain was sequenced for a study of blood T cells in healthy people across ages. Study-level results: More naive CD4+ cells and higher diversity marked long-lived donors relative to aged donors.

It was with a sample-barcoded 5' primer and a J-beta primer mix that a second PCR of roughly 7 to 12 cycles was run. One entry per CDR3 protein, called by TCRdb with MiXCR from the 5' RACE reads. The data contain hundreds of thousands of distinct CDR3 sequences, around 52% of them seen just once; the ten biggest clones take up about 14%. This clonotype was observed a few times. Its target is not known. The sample comprised blood. This receptor was taken from an elderly woman in good health.

CDR3 sequence reads: CASSLAGMKETQYF. In DNA form, the CDR3 reads TGTGCCAGCAGCCTAGCAGGGATGAAAGAGACCCAGTACTTC. The chain couples TRBV4-2 to TRBJ2-5, with a weak D call TRBD1 (5 bases). This CDR3 has 14 amino acids. V was trimmed by 4 bases and J by 3 bases, leaving 12 bases between them. Per germline, CDR1 LGHNA and CDR2 YNFKEQ.